This T cell receptor beta chain is drawn from a study of blood T cell repertoires in COVID-19. Turning to the study itself: COVID-19 samples, acute and convalescent, were from the United States, Italy and Spain. Sample material is recorded as cDNA or gDNA derived from T cells, B-cell-depleted T cells, or PBMCs.

This CDR3 contains 16 residues. The V end was cut by 0 bases, the J end by 1 base, with 10 bases between. Germline V gene lookup returns CDR1 SGDLS and CDR2 YYNGEE. Per the original methods: Estimation of nucleated cell counts relied on the amplification of reference gene primers. TCRdb keeps only in-frame clones here, not all; method: immunoSEQ multiplex PCR. V and J calls and clone size follow that table, whereas D and trimming were derived from the DNA. The data hold tens of thousands of clones, with about 87% observed a single time. This receptor was obtained from a human donor in a cohort sampled during active COVID-19. The chain couples TRBV9 to TRBJ2-2, with D possibly TRBD1 on 5 matching bases. Sequences were obtained from peripheral blood. CDR3 DNA sequence: TGTGCCAGCAGCGTAGCGGCAGGGATGAACACCGGGGAGCTGTTTTTT. This translates into CASSVAAGMNTGELFF.